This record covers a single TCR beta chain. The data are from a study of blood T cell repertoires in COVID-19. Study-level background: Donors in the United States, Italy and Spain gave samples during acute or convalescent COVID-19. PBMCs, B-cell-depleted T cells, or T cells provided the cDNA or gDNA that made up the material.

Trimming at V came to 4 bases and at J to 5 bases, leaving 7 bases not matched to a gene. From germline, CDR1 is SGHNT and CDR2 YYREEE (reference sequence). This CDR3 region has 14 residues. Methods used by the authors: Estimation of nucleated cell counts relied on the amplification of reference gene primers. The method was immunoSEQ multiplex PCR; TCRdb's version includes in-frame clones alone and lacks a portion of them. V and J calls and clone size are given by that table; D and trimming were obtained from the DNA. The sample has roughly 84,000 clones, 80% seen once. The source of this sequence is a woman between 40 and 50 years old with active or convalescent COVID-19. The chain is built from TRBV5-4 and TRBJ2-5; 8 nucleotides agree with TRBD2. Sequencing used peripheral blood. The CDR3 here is CASSPQRGSETQYF. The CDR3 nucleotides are TGTGCCAGCAGCCCCCAGCGGGGGTCGGAGACCCAGTACTTC.